Listed below are T cell receptor beta chains from one sample, sequenced in a study of OX40 agonist ivuxolimab in advanced cancers. Using immunoSEQ multiplex PCR, the repertoire was profiled, and TCRdb retains in-frame clones only, with some absent. The sample carries about 65,000 clones, about nine tenths recorded once. The sample in question was CD4+ or CD8+ T cells sorted from blood, obtained in a trial of the OX40 agonist ivuxolimab. The source is an adult with an advanced solid tumor such as melanoma, head and neck, liver or kidney cancer. Each CDR3 is given with its conserved first and last residue. Fields, in order: clone size, V gene, J gene, D gene, CDR3 protein, CDR3 DNA. A D gene is named only where the DNA matches it firmly. Clone sizes are given selectively: once, few, many, or a class where the clone is expanded.

abundance: .
v_gene: TRBV29-1
j_gene: TRBJ1-1
d_gene: .
CDR3aa: CSVEDRVFGFF
CDR3nt: TGCAGCGTTGAAGATAGAGTTTTTGGTTTCTTT

abundance: .
v_gene: TRBV11-2
j_gene: TRBJ1-2
d_gene: TRBD1
CDR3aa: CASSPPFRGADGYTF
CDR3nt: TGTGCCAGCAGCCCCCCATTCAGGGGGGCGGACGGCTACACCTTC

abundance: .
v_gene: TRBV6-5
j_gene: TRBJ1-1
d_gene: .
CDR3aa: CASSSPTENTEAFF
CDR3nt: TGTGCCAGCAGTTCTCCGACAGAGAACACTGAAGCTTTCTTT

abundance: .
v_gene: TRBV15
j_gene: TRBJ2-3
d_gene: .
CDR3aa: CATSRDSSINTQYF
CDR3nt: TGTGCCACCAGCAGAGATTCTAGTATAAATACGCAGTATTTT

abundance: .
v_gene: TRBV6-1
j_gene: TRBJ2-1
d_gene: TRBD2
CDR3aa: CASSASGGARNEQFF
CDR3nt: TGTGCCAGCAGTGCTAGCGGGGGGGCTAGGAATGAGCAGTTCTTC

abundance: .
v_gene: TRBV2
j_gene: TRBJ2-1
d_gene: TRBD2
CDR3aa: CASSPSGGAGEQFF
CDR3nt: TGTGCCAGCAGTCCTAGCGGGGGGGCCGGTGAGCAGTTCTTC

abundance: .
v_gene: TRBV30
j_gene: TRBJ1-6
d_gene: .
CDR3aa: CAWTTGRSYNSPLHF
CDR3nt: TGTGCCTGGACAACAGGGAGATCCTATAATTCACCCCTCCACTTT

abundance: .
v_gene: TRBV6-1
j_gene: TRBJ1-2
d_gene: .
CDR3aa: CASSEGGSLNYGYTF
CDR3nt: TGTGCCAGCAGTGAAGGGGGCAGCCTTAACTATGGCTACACCTTC

abundance: .
v_gene: TRBV20-1
j_gene: TRBJ1-1
d_gene: .
CDR3aa: CSAREYTEAFF
CDR3nt: TGCAGTGCTAGAGAGTACACTGAAGCTTTCTTT

abundance: .
v_gene: TRBV6-5
j_gene: TRBJ1-5
d_gene: .
CDR3aa: CASSYGGYNQPQHF
CDR3nt: TGTGCCAGCAGTTACGGGGGGTACAATCAGCCCCAGCATTTT

abundance: .
v_gene: TRBV27
j_gene: TRBJ2-7
d_gene: TRBD1
CDR3aa: CASRTGGGEQYF
CDR3nt: TGTGCCAGCAGGACAGGGGGAGGTGAGCAGTACTTC

abundance: .
v_gene: TRBV2
j_gene: TRBJ2-5
d_gene: .
CDR3aa: CASSEGADFQETQYF
CDR3nt: TGTGCCAGCAGTGAAGGGGCTGATTTCCAAGAGACCCAGTACTTC

abundance: once
v_gene: TRBV30
j_gene: TRBJ2-7
d_gene: .
CDR3aa: CAWSDPGRSLDEQYF
CDR3nt: TGTGCCTGGAGTGATCCGGGACGCTCGCTCGACGAGCAGTACTTC